Presented here are 23 T cell receptor beta chains from one specimen sequenced in a study of regulatory T cells in long-lasting Graves disease. Documented time point: persistent/refractory GD, antithyroid drugs over 5 years with positive TRAb. PBMCs provided the RNA from which the TCR library was made. Assembly of TCR beta libraries relied on iRepertoire HTBI primers together with Arm-PCR of CDR3 regions. TCRdb re-analysed the multiplex PCR reads in MiXCR, keeping a single row per CDR3 protein. This sample yields over 650,000 distinct CDR3 sequences, of which 25% to 35% are seen a single time; about 40% belongs to the top ten. The sequencing here drew on peripheral blood mononuclear cells (PBMCs), taken when the disease was refractory, from a patient treated with antithyroid drugs. All receptors come from a female donor with Graves disease.

V gene TRBV19 combines with J gene TRBJ1-3; D uncertain. Germline CDR1 reads LNHDA; CDR2 reads SQIVND (reference sequence). Trimming left V 3 bases short and J 1 base short, with 16 bases between. The CDR3 length is 17 residues. The DNA for the CDR3 is TGTGCCAGTAGTATGTCCCGCGGACTGTTATCTGGAAACACCATATATTTT. Its translation: CASSMSRGLLSGNTIYF.

This clonotype was picked up a small number of times. The rearrangement uses TRBV28 and TRBJ1-4; 8 bases fit TRBD1. The CDR3 sequence is 16 residues long. Per germline, CDR1 MDHEN and CDR2 SYDVKM. With V trimmed by 5 bases and J by 2 bases, 7 bases remained unmatched. This chain's CDR3 is CASSTITGGTNEKLFF. CDR3 in DNA: TGTGCCAGCAGTACCATTACAGGGGGTACTAATGAAAAACTGTTTTTT.

This chain links TRBV6-1 with TRBJ1-2; 8 positions match TRBD1. The V segment lost 7 bases and the J segment 2 bases; nucleotides outside the gene matches: 9. The CDR3 loop spans 15 amino acids. CDR1 and CDR2 (germline): MNHNS, SASEGT. CDR3 sequence reads: CASKTGQGLNYGYTF. In nucleotides, the CDR3 is TGTGCCAGCAAGACAGGACAGGGCCTAAACTATGGCTACACCTTC.

The table lists this clonotype with a few counts. J is TRBJ2-2 and V is TRBV28, with no clear D. V was pared by 5 bases and J by 4 bases, with 17 bases between. The CDR3 consists of 16 residues. CDR1 and CDR2 from the germline V gene are MDHEN and SYDVKM. CDR3 amino acids: CASSLLSRFGTGELFF. The CDR3, as DNA: TGTGCCAGCAGTCTTTTGTCGCGATTCGGCACCGGGGAGCTGTTTTTT.

To note about this clonotype: One junction end disagrees with the germline gene, perhaps due to a read error. V usage is TRBV12-3 or TRBV12-4 and J usage is TRBJ1-2; D is perhaps TRBD1 (6 bases). The CDR3 has 16 amino acids. CDR3 residues: CANSPGGRGPNYGYTF. In nucleotides, the CDR3 is TGTGCCAACAGTCCGGGAGGCAGGGGACCTAACTATGGCTACACCTTC.

This clonotype was seen repeatedly, ten times or more. This chain uses TRBV6-1 with TRBJ1-5; D remains ambiguous. Germline lookup yields CDR1 MNHNS and CDR2 SASEGT. Trimming removed 1 base at V and 5 bases at J, with 9 bases between. This CDR3 has 14 amino acids. CDR3: CASSEEGRYQPQHF. The CDR3 DNA follows: TGTGCCAGCAGTGAAGAGGGCCGCTATCAGCCCCAGCATTTT.

This clonotype was observed at least ten times. V usage is TRBV28 and J usage is TRBJ1-2; D gene uncertain. CDR3 length: 12 residues. Trimming cost V 4 bases and J 4 bases, with 7 bases left between them. Germline CDR1 is MDHEN and CDR2 is SYDVKM. The CDR3, as DNA: TGTGCCAGCAGTTCCCCCCCCTATGGCTACACCTTC. Its translation is CASSSPPYGYTF.

The V call is TRBV20-1, the J call TRBJ1-4; 9 bases align to TRBD1. Unmatched junction bases numbered 3, after V lost 5 bases and J lost 8 bases. Germline V gene lookup returns CDR1 DFQATT and CDR2 SNEGSKA (reference sequence). CDR3 length: 12 residues. CDR3 bases: TGCAGTGCTGCCGGGACAGGGGAAAAACTGTTTTTT. This translates into CSAAGTGEKLFF.

This clonotype has more than one count but fewer than ten. The V and J genes are TRBV3-1 and TRBJ1-2; the D is unclear. The CDR3 runs to 14 residues. Deletions cut 1 base from V and 4 bases from J, with 10 bases between. Germline lookup yields CDR1 LGHDT and CDR2 YNNKEL (reference sequence). The CDR3 region is CASSQGSRIYGYTF. CDR3 nucleotides: TGTGCCAGCAGCCAAGGAAGTAGGATCTATGGCTACACCTTC. Filled out from reference TRBV3-1 and TRBJ1-2, the complete variable domain reads DTAVSQTPKYLVTQMGNDKSIKCEQNLGHDTMYWYKQDSKKFLKIMFSYNNKELIINETVPNRFSPKSPDKAHLNLHINSLELGDSAVYFCASSQGSRIYGYTFGSGTRLTVV.

V usage is TRBV29-1 and J usage is TRBJ1-2, with D unresolved. This CDR3 spans 13 amino acids. Looked up from germline, CDR1 is SQVTM and CDR2 is ANQGSEA. V shed 3 bases and J shed 1 base, with 9 bases lying between them. The chain's CDR3 is CSVDVDGNYGYTF. Written as DNA, the CDR3 is TGCAGCGTTGATGTGGACGGTAACTATGGCTACACCTTC.

The chain carries TRBV5-1 and TRBJ2-3; D not resolved. Trimming cost V 4 bases and J 2 bases, with 14 bases left between them. The CDR3 runs 15 residues. Germline-derived CDR1 and CDR2 are SGHRS and YFSETQ. CDR3 in amino acids: CASSPGWRFTDTQYF. The CDR3 coding sequence is TGCGCCAGCAGCCCCGGCTGGCGATTCACAGATACGCAGTATTTT.

This sequence joins TRBV6-2 or TRBV6-3 and TRBJ1-5; D uncertain. This CDR3 is built from 13 residues. V lost 5 bases and J 5 bases, leaving 10 bases between the germline ends. In germline, CDR1 is MNHEY, CDR2 SVGEGT. CDR3 sequence reads: CASSAVSHQPQHF. CDR3 DNA sequence: TGTGCCAGCAGTGCAGTATCCCATCAGCCCCAGCATTTT.

Points on this clonotype: The junction differs from germline at one of its ends, possibly a read error. This sequence joins TRBV2 and TRBJ2-6; no definite D call. Germline CDR1 is SNHLY and CDR2 is FYNNEI. The length of the CDR3 is 17 residues. The CDR3 DNA sequence: TGTGCCAGCGGTGAGCAGCTGCTTATCTCTGGGGCCAACGTCCTGACTTTC. It codes for CASGEQLLISGANVLTF.

The sample holds a few counts of this clonotype. CDR3 nucleotides: TGTGCCAGCAGCTTAATAGCGGGAGTAGAGGAGACCCAGTACTTC. Its protein product is CASSLIAGVEETQYF. The gene calls are TRBV7-9 and TRBJ2-5, with TRBD2 identical over 9 bases. Germline V gene lookup returns CDR1 SEHNR and CDR2 FQNEAQ (reference sequence). J was trimmed by 5 bases and V by 2 bases; bases with no gene match: 6. CDR3 length: 15 amino acids.

This clonotype was counted a single time. The chain recombines TRBV20-1 with TRBJ2-5; 13 bases fit TRBD2. CDR3 length equals 15 residues. In germline, CDR1 is DFQATT, CDR2 SNEGSKA (reference sequence). Trimming at V came to 6 bases and at J to 0 bases, leaving 4 bases not matched to a gene. CDR3 nucleotides: TGCAGTGCCAGGGGACTAGCGGGGTACCAAGAGACCCAGTACTTC. Protein sequence: CSARGLAGYQETQYF.

This clonotype was found a few times. The chain has TRBV20-1 and TRBJ2-5; D unclear. Trimming removed 1 base at V and 4 bases at J, with 10 bases between. Germline V gene lookup returns CDR1 DFQATT and CDR2 SNEGSKA (reference sequence). The CDR3 extends over 13 amino acids. The CDR3 DNA is TGCAGTGCTAGAGTTACACTCCGAGAGACCCAGTACTTC. As protein: CSARVTLRETQYF.

The J gene is TRBJ1-6, the V gene TRBV20-1; 10 nucleotides line up with TRBD1. The germline V gene has CDR1 DFQATT and CDR2 SNEGSKA (reference sequence). V lost 5 bases to trimming and J lost 8 bases; unmatched junction nucleotides: 12. There are 16 residues in the CDR3. CDR3 nucleotides: TGCAGTGCTGAATTCGCCGGGACAGGGGCGGATTCACCCCTCCACTTT. Residues: CSAEFAGTGADSPLHF.

The chain uses TRBV29-1 and TRBJ1-2; TRBD1 might be the D (5 bases). Trimming shortened V by 7 bases and J by 8 bases, and 26 bases separated the two germline ends. This CDR3 region has 15 residues. Germline CDR1 reads SQVTM; CDR2 reads ANQGSEA. The chain's CDR3 is CSASGTRRSERGYTF. DNA of the CDR3: TGCAGCGCTTCCGGGACCAGGAGGTCAGAGAGGGGCTACACCTTC.

This clonotype has only one observation. The rearrangement uses TRBV20-1 and TRBJ1-5; TRBD1 aligns across 9 bases. With 7 bases clipped from V and 0 bases from J, the junction kept 10 bases outside the gene matches. Germline V gene sequence: CDR1 DFQATT, CDR2 SNEGSKA (reference sequence). The CDR3 consists of 16 residues. Here the CDR3 DNA reads TGCAGTGTTAGGACAGGGGATCCCCTTAGCAATCAGCCCCAGCATTTT. It is translated as CSVRTGDPLSNQPQHF.

The chain links TRBV20-1 to TRBJ2-4, with 10 bases identical to TRBD2. The ends lost 4 bases at V and 5 bases at J; junction bases unmatched: 11. The CDR3 covers 16 residues. Germline-derived CDR1 and CDR2 are DFQATT and SNEGSKA (reference sequence). The CDR3 sequence: CSAISGLAAIENIQYF. The CDR3 bases are TGCAGTGCTATATCCGGACTAGCGGCTATTGAAAACATTCAGTACTTC.

This clonotype came up a few times. One end of the junction fails to match germline, which may point to a read error. This rearrangement joins TRBV11-2 to TRBJ2-7; 9 bases line up with TRBD1. The CDR3 covers 14 residues. CDR1 and CDR2 from the germline V gene are SGHAT and FQNNGV. The CDR3 is CASSRLQGAYEQYF. CDR3 bases: TGTGCCAGCAGCAGGCTACAGGGGGCCTATGAGCAGTACTTC.

V and J are TRBV13 and TRBJ1-2; 8 bases map to TRBD1. The CDR3 covers 16 residues. Looked up from germline, CDR1 is PRHDT and CDR2 is FYEKMQ (reference sequence). V shed 2 bases and J 6 bases; nucleotides not matched to a gene: 11. The CDR3 DNA reads as TGTGCCAGCAGCTTAACCCTACGACAGGGGTCTAATGGCTACACCTTC. Translating gives CASSLTLRQGSNGYTF.

The rearrangement links TRBV18 to TRBJ2-7; no firm D call. V lost 3 bases and J 3 bases, leaving 15 bases between the germline ends. The germline V gene encodes CDR1 KGHSH and CDR2 LQKENI. The CDR3 consists of 15 residues. The CDR3 region has the DNA TGTGCCAGCTCACCCGATCTAGGGTCGGGCTACGAGCAGTACTTC. It codes for CASSPDLGSGYEQYF.